The 24 T cell receptor beta chains reported below all come from one sample, sequenced in a study of T cells after yellow fever vaccination. TCRdb independently ran MiXCR on the 5' RACE reads; one entry per CDR3 protein. The top ten clones hold around 15% of a sample with hundreds of thousands of distinct CDR3 sequences, 15% to 20% of them seen once. This material consisted of PBMCs, taken 15 days after the yellow fever booster vaccination. These receptors all come from a man under 40 who received the YFV17D yellow fever vaccine.

The chain has TRBV20-1 and TRBJ2-2; tentatively, D is TRBD2 (5 bases). The CDR3 is made up of 13 amino acids. V lost 1 base and J 5 bases, leaving 8 bases between the germline ends. Per the germline V gene, CDR1 is DFQATT and CDR2 is SNEGSKA (reference sequence). The CDR3 region is CSARVGETGELFF. In DNA, the CDR3 is TGCAGTGCTAGAGTTGGGGAGACCGGGGAGCTGTTTTTT.

The gene calls are TRBV20-1 and TRBJ2-7; 7 bases match TRBD2. The germline V gene has CDR1 DFQATT and CDR2 SNEGSKA (reference sequence). V was pared by 5 bases and J by 0 bases, with 4 bases of the junction left unmatched. CDR3 length: 13 residues. The CDR3 spells CSADGGSSYEQYF. CDR3 sequence (DNA): TGCAGTGCTGACGGGGGGAGCTCCTACGAGCAGTACTTC.

This clonotype showed up just a few times. The V and J genes are TRBV14 and TRBJ1-5; D is ambiguous. This CDR3 comprises 13 residues. Per germline, CDR1 SGHDN and CDR2 FVKESK. The V end lost 2 bases, the J end lost 6 bases, and 8 bases lay between the germline ends. The CDR3 here is CASSQWVGQPQHF. The CDR3 bases are TGTGCCAGCAGCCAATGGGTCGGTCAGCCCCAGCATTTT.

V is TRBV6-5 and J is TRBJ1-3; D unresolved. The germline V and J ends were trimmed by 5 bases and 4 bases, with 12 bases remaining between them. The CDR3 covers 14 residues. Germline loops: CDR1 MNHEY, CDR2 SVGAGI. CDR3 DNA sequence: TGTGCCAGCAGTCCCTCGGCTGGAGGAAACACCATATATTTT. Translated: CASSPSAGGNTIYF.

This chain connects TRBV15 to TRBJ2-3; possible D gene TRBD1, 7 bases. V shed 10 bases and J shed 0 bases, with 11 bases lying between them. The V gene's germline CDR1 is LNHNV and CDR2 YYDKDF (reference sequence). The CDR3 contains 13 residues. CDR3 DNA: TGTGCCAGCGCAGGGGGGAGCACAGATACGCAGTATTTT. Translation gives CASAGGSTDTQYF.

This clonotype was found a few times. The rearrangement links TRBV15 to TRBJ2-1; 10 nucleotides match TRBD2. Germline V gene sequence: CDR1 LNHNV, CDR2 YYDKDF (reference sequence). Unmatched junction bases numbered 12, after V lost 6 bases and J lost 10 bases. The CDR3 contains 15 residues. The CDR3 bases are TGTGCCACCAGTTTGGGACTAGCGCTTCAACGGGAGCAGTTCTTC. This gives the protein CATSLGLALQREQFF.

J is TRBJ2-2 and V is TRBV7-3; 10 bases agree with TRBD2. V lost 7 bases and J lost 5; bases outside the gene matches: 4. From germline, CDR1 is SGHTA and CDR2 FQGTGA. The CDR3 runs to 14 residues. CDR3 DNA sequence: TGTGCCAGCACCCCTAGCGGGAGAACCGGGGAGCTGTTTTTT. As protein: CASTPSGRTGELFF.

This chain joins TRBV18 and TRBJ2-1; TRBD2 agrees at 10 bases. The CDR3 extends over 15 amino acids. The germline gives CDR1 KGHSH, CDR2 LQKENI. V lost 3 bases, J lost 6 bases, and 5 bases stayed unmatched. The CDR3 region has the DNA TGTGCCAGCTCACCCCCGGGACTAGCGTCCAATGAGCAGTTCTTC. It yields the protein CASSPPGLASNEQFF.

This clonotype was seen a few times. The chain recombines TRBV12-3 or TRBV12-4 with TRBJ2-6; tentative D call: TRBD1 (6 bases). This CDR3 is built from 16 residues. The ends were cut back, 3 bases at V and 4 bases at J, with 13 bases in the middle. CDR3 nucleotides: TGTGCCAGCAGTTTTGGGGCAGGGGAAGGGGCCAACGTCCTGACTTTC. Translation gives CASSFGAGEGANVLTF.

The chain employs TRBV4-2 and TRBJ2-5; the D is unclear. Deletions cut 4 bases from V and 10 bases from J, with 16 bases between. This CDR3 comprises 13 residues. Germline CDR1 reads LGHNA; CDR2 reads YNFKEQ. CDR3 in DNA: TGTGCCAGCAGCCCGATAGACCGTTCGGACCAGTACTTC. This encodes CASSPIDRSDQYF.

This clonotype occurred a few times. The chain has TRBV4-2 and TRBJ1-4; the D is unclear. Germline-derived CDR1 and CDR2 are LGHNA and YNFKEQ. The CDR3 runs to 15 residues. V was clipped by 3 bases and J by 6 bases, with 14 bases between them. CDR3 sequence (DNA): TGTGCCAGCAGCCAGAGGCACGGCGGTTATGAAAAACTGTTTTTT. This encodes CASSQRHGGYEKLFF.

This clonotype was observed a handful of times. This chain joins TRBV20-1 and TRBJ2-1; 10 bases match TRBD2. The CDR3 contains 16 residues. V was pared by 1 base and J by 8 bases, with 11 bases of the junction left unmatched. CDR1 and CDR2 from the germline V gene are DFQATT and SNEGSKA (reference sequence). The CDR3 protein is CSARGVSGRAWDEQFF. CDR3 in DNA: TGCAGTGCTAGAGGCGTCAGCGGGAGGGCCTGGGATGAGCAGTTCTTC.

The rearrangement joins TRBV10-3 to TRBJ2-7, with 8 positions matching TRBD1. Germline values: CDR1 ENHRY, CDR2 SYGVKD. CDR3 length equals 14 residues. V was clipped by 6 bases and J by 3 bases; unmatched bases: 7. The CDR3 spells CAIRQTGTGYEQYF. CDR3 bases: TGTGCCATCAGACAGACAGGGACAGGCTACGAGCAGTACTTC.

The chain recombines TRBV3-1 with TRBJ2-5; D uncertain. The V end was cut by 5 bases, the J end by 8 bases, with 12 bases between. The CDR3 is 12 amino acids. From germline, CDR1 is LGHDT and CDR2 YNNKEL (reference sequence). In DNA form, the CDR3 reads TGTGCCAGCAGCGGGCCGGAGAGAACCCAGTACTTC. Protein product: CASSGPERTQYF.

This chain links TRBV15 with TRBJ1-2, with D unresolved. This CDR3 has 14 amino acids. Germline loops: CDR1 LNHNV, CDR2 YYDKDF (reference sequence). The V end lost 0 bases, the J end lost 3 bases, and 8 bases lay between the germline ends. The CDR3, as DNA: TGTGCCACCAGCAGAGATGCCGGTGACTATGGCTACACCTTC. The encoded protein is CATSRDAGDYGYTF.

This chain connects TRBV7-6 to TRBJ1-1; the D gene is possibly TRBD1 (5 bases). The CDR3 is 13 residues long. V was cut by 0 bases and J by 8 bases, with 10 bases left in between. The germline gives CDR1 SGHVS, CDR2 FNYEAQ. This chain's CDR3 is CASSLAGEGEAFF. For the CDR3, the DNA is TGTGCCAGCAGCTTAGCGGGGGAGGGGGAAGCTTTCTTT.

The chain uses TRBV11-2 and TRBJ2-3; TRBD2 agrees at 10 bases. The CDR3 is 16 residues long. Losses at the gene ends were 6 bases for V and 3 bases for J; bases not matched to a gene: 9. CDR1 and CDR2 from the germline V gene are SGHAT and FQNNGV. The CDR3 is CASSPFSSGSTDTQYF. The CDR3 DNA reads TGTGCCAGCAGTCCTTTTTCTAGCGGGAGTACAGATACGCAGTATTTT.

The chain carries TRBV12-3 or TRBV12-4 and TRBJ2-7, with 11 positions matching TRBD2. Trimming at V came to 3 bases and at J to 3 bases, leaving 4 bases not matched to a gene. The CDR3 runs 15 residues. The CDR3 loop reads CASSFATSGVYEQYF. Here the CDR3 DNA reads TGTGCCAGCAGTTTTGCGACTAGCGGGGTCTACGAGCAGTACTTC.

The sample holds a few counts of this clonotype. The chain recombines TRBV2 with TRBJ2-1; 9 nucleotides align to TRBD2. Per the germline V gene, CDR1 is SNHLY and CDR2 is FYNNEI. This CDR3 comprises 14 residues. V trimming: 7 bases; J trimming: 3 bases; junction bases outside the gene matches: 4. CDR3 nucleotide sequence: TGTGCCAGCATGGTGACTAGCGGCTACAATGAGCAGTTCTTC. It codes for CASMVTSGYNEQFF.

The CDR3 is CSATTSGRVQYF. CDR3 DNA sequence: TGCAGTGCAACAACTAGCGGGAGAGTGCAGTACTTC. The chain employs TRBV20-1 and TRBJ2-7; 11 bases agree with TRBD2. Trimming cost V 6 bases and J 9 bases; bases outside gene matches: 7. CDR1 is DFQATT, CDR2 SNEGSKA, per germline (reference sequence). The CDR3 is 12 residues long.

The genes are TRBV20-1 and TRBJ2-1; D is unresolved. In germline, CDR1 is DFQATT, CDR2 SNEGSKA (reference sequence). V lost 0 bases and J 2 bases, leaving 11 bases between the germline ends. This CDR3 has 15 residues. The chain's CDR3 is CSARDRLLAYNEQFF. The CDR3 DNA reads TGCAGTGCTAGAGATCGTCTCCTAGCCTACAATGAGCAGTTCTTC.

V gene TRBV5-1 combines with J gene TRBJ2-7; TRBD1 or TRBD2 may be the D gene (5 bases each). Germline assignment: CDR1 SGHRS and CDR2 YFSETQ. With 0 bases removed from V and 4 bases from J, the gap between germline ends came to 11 bases. The CDR3 has 14 amino acids. The CDR3 sequence is CASSLERGTYEQYF. The CDR3 DNA sequence: TGCGCCAGCAGCTTGGAGAGGGGAACTTACGAGCAGTACTTC.

The chain couples TRBV15 to TRBJ2-1, with D uncertain. The length of the CDR3 is 12 residues. Germline V gene sequence: CDR1 LNHNV, CDR2 YYDKDF (reference sequence). Trimming removed 6 bases from V and 8 bases from J, with 11 bases in between. CDR3 residues: CATSHSRDEQFF. The CDR3, as DNA: TGTGCCACCAGTCACTCTCGGGATGAGCAGTTCTTC.

This clonotype was recorded a few times. V gene TRBV4-3 combines with J gene TRBJ2-2; 8 bases map to TRBD1. The trim removed 0 bases at V and 7 bases at J, leaving 4 bases unmatched. CDR3 length equals 15 residues. Germline assignment: CDR1 LGHNA and CDR2 YSLEER. The CDR3 loop reads CASSQETGVGGELFF. DNA for the CDR3: TGCGCCAGCAGCCAAGAGACAGGGGTGGGCGGGGAGCTGTTTTTT.